This TCR beta chain was sequenced in a study of blood T cell repertoires in COVID-19 (dated by TCRdb to the early 2020s). About the investigation overall: The collaborator samples originated in the United States, Italy and Spain and spanned the acute and convalescent phases of COVID-19. A freely available public database, intended as a resource for researchers studying the immune response to SARS-CoV-2, is where the repertoires were released. The dataset comprised deeply sampled blood TCRbeta repertoires from subjects exposed to, actively infected with, or recovered from COVID-19. The material from the prospective study consisted of cDNA or gDNA derived from T cells, B-cell-depleted T cells, or PBMCs. A de-identified subject ID, COVID-19 status, age in years and sex were almost always included in the sample metadata. HLA class I and class II types, where available, came from metadata supplied by the sample provider rather than from assay-based typing. The samples were drawn from two sources: the first 160 participants of the ongoing ImmuneRACE study, and fewer than 1,500 subjects contributed by 6 global collaborators. Summary of the overall study and its limitations: How much clinical and demographic metadata was included differed by source and by participant, and the metadata was provided uncurated.

The collaborating institutions used their own protocols to collect whole blood in K2EDTA tubes. For TCRbeta analysis, collaborators shipped samples as frozen whole blood, isolated PBMCs, or DNA extracted from either of those sample types. For this chain, trimming is 4 bases at the V end and 7 bases at the J end, and the number of junction bases without a gene match is 5. CDR1 and CDR2 were assigned from the germline V gene (reference sequence) as MNHNY and SVGAGI. Inclusive of the bounding cysteine and phenylalanine, the CDR3 is 14 residues long. Only the CDR3 part of the read is kept: 42 bases, read in frame from the first base. The immunoSEQ Assay, a bias-controlled multiplex PCR, was used to amplify TCRbeta CDR3 regions from genomic DNA. Under the source paper's analysis protocol: The number of nucleated cells in each sample was estimated from the amplification of reference gene primers within the assay. To quantify the absolute abundance of each unique TCRbeta CDR3 rearrangement, sequence reads were collapsed and filtered. For each sample, productive Simpson clonality was calculated as the square root of Simpson's diversity index over productive rearrangements. The table was pulled from immuneACCESS by TCRdb, which kept in-frame rearrangements only. Such tables lose some clones; where checked, under half of the loss comes from unresolved V genes, and the rest has no known cause. That table supplies the V and J calls and clone size; D and trimming were determined from the DNA. The sample records over 45,000 clones, 65% to 85% of which are singletons. Together, the top ten hold around 19% of the sample.

Worth noting for this clone: Its antigen has not been determined. It has no much larger one-base neighbor in the sample; base qualities were not kept.

The TCR was taken from a human donor with active or convalescent COVID-19. The donor label of this sample is uncertain. Here the chain combines TRBV6-6 and TRBJ2-1, with 9 junctional bases fitting TRBD2. The sample consisted of peripheral blood. The bases are TGTGCCAGCAGTTTCGATAGCGGGAGTAATGAGCAGTTCTTC. The translation is CASSFDSGSNEQFF.